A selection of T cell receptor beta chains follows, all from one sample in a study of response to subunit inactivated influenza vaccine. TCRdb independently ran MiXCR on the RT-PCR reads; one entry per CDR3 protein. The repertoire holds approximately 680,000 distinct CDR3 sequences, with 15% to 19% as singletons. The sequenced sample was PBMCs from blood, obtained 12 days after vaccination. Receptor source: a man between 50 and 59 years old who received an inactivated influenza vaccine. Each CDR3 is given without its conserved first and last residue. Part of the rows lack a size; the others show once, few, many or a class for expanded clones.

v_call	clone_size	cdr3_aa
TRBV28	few	ASSSWGWQGNTEAF
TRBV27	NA	ASSFRAGARLAYTQY
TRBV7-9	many	ASSPRSDRGLYEQY
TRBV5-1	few	ASSLNREQTQY
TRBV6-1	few	ASNGAMYARDTEAF
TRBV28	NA	ATTSGRADETQY
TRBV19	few	ASSAGTGAYEQY
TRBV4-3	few	ASSQEHSQETQY
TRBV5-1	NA	ASSWGPDTDTQY
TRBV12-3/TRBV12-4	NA	ASSPGQLKYGYT
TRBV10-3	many	AISGTERETQY
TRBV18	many	ASSPAGTGALYEQY
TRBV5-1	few	ASSPDRDRTDTQY
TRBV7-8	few	ASSPHGGPNNEQF
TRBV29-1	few	SVEETRVADTQY
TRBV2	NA	ASNPRRKYQETQY
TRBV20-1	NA	SARGTSGTVSYEQY
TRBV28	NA	ASSLRGPQETQY
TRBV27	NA	ASSPRDAQGVTQY
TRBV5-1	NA	ASSVTGENEKLF
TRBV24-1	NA	ATSETGPKETQY
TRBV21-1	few	ASSKGEGGNCYEQY
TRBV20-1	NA	SARTSGGAGIQY
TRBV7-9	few	ASSSTSGMATDTQY
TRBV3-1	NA	ASSHGTMNTEAF
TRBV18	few	ASSPDPGSGHETQY
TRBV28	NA	ASSFDYSNTGELF
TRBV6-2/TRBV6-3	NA	ASSKLAANEQF
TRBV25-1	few	ASSDPRGAQY
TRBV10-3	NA	AISVGTSAGDEQF
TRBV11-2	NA	ASSPSGLAGSEQF
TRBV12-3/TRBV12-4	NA	ASSLRLDRVRSEQY
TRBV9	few	ASSVVAGSGEQF
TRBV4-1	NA	ASSQAGQGVSPLH
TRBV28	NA	ASSLTQGANIQY
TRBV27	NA	ASKRYNSPLH
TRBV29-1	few	SVADRGGLDIQY
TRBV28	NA	ASSFLQGFSNQPQH
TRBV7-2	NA	ASRKGGAGGTDTQY
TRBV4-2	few	ASSQDSPSGRGSGELF
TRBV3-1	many	ASSRGRETQY
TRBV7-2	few	ASSRPGASYEQY
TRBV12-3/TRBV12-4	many	ASSSWTGKNTEAF
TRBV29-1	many	SVAGGRSSYNEQF
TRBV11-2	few	ASSFARSNSPLH
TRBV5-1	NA	ASSSRGTPGNEQF
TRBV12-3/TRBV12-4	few	ASSGTSYGYT
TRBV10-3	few	AISDSPNYGYT
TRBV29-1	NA	SAGAGANTQY
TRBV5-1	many	ASSLALHNEQF
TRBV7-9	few	ASVIAGDRTDTQY